The present T cell receptor beta chain was sequenced within a study of technical replicates of blood from a handful of donors. From germline, CDR1 is MDHEN and CDR2 SYDVKM. V shed 6 bases, J shed 5 bases, and the junction held 7 bases outside the gene matches. The CDR3 extends over 14 amino acids. Only in-frame clones appear in the TCRdb table, and some are missing; sequencing was by immunoSEQ multiplex PCR. The sample shows under 90,000 clones, about 95% of them seen only once. Sequencing was done on a sample of T cells isolated from PBMCs. The chain has TRBV28 and TRBJ1-2, with 9 bases aligning to TRBD1. This sequence was found in a human donor in good health. This CDR3 is CASRPPGQGYGYTF. The CDR3 bases are TGTGCCAGCAGGCCGCCGGGACAGGGATATGGCTACACCTTC.